This paragraph covers one TCR beta chain sequence. The CDR3 contains 15 residues. Germline V lookup: CDR1 MNHEY, CDR2 SVGAGI. Trimming removed 6 bases at V and 4 bases at J, with 18 bases between. Generated by immunoSEQ multiplex PCR, the TCRdb table keeps only in-frame clones and is missing some. The sample records about 2.4 million clones, over 85% being singletons. The data were obtained in a study of shared clonotypes between healthy human individuals. This TCR derives from a man younger than 35 in good health. This chain links TRBV6-5 with TRBJ1-2; D ambiguous. The specimen sequenced was naive CD4+ T cells sorted from blood. Specified subset: CD45RA+ positively selected. CDR3 bases: TGTGCCAGCAGCTCCTCGACGGTGGGTGCCTATGGCTACACCTTC. Protein: CASSSSTVGAYGYTF.